One sample yielded the 19 T cell receptor beta chains listed below, sequenced in a study of cytomegalovirus exposure and HLA in healthy donors. 13 Jbeta primers and 60 Vbeta primers were used for the PCR. Here immunoSEQ multiplex PCR was the method, and the copy in TCRdb shows in-frame clones only, minus some. The sample holds some 150,000 clones, about three quarters seen once. Sequenced input: PBMCs. The receptors were sampled from a female donor in good health and CMV-seropositive.

The genes are TRBV5-6 and TRBJ2-2, with 7 bases matching TRBD1. The CDR3 contains 15 residues. Germline lookup yields CDR1 SGHDT and CDR2 YYEEEE. The V and J ends lost 2 bases and 2 bases, in that order; junction bases with no gene match: 3. The CDR3 DNA reads TGTGCCAGCAGCTTCGACAGGGACAACACCGGGGAGCTGTTTTTT. Its translation: CASSFDRDNTGELFF.

The genes are TRBV18 and TRBJ2-5, with D unclear. The J call is in doubt because the DNA end fits TRBJ2-7 better. CDR3 length equals 13 residues. The germline gives CDR1 KGHSH, CDR2 LQKENI. The CDR3 is CASSPPSHYEQYF. CDR3 DNA sequence: TGTGCCAGCTCACCACCGTCCCACTACGAGCAGTACTTC.

There are a few counts of this clone. The V call is TRBV4-1, the J call TRBJ1-4; 9 nucleotides align to TRBD1. This CDR3 is built from 15 residues. V trimming: 4 bases; J trimming: 8 bases; junction bases outside the gene matches: 8. Germline V gives CDR1 MGHRA, CDR2 YSYEKL. This chain's CDR3 is CASSPPGQGAEKLFF. The CDR3 nucleotides are TGCGCCAGCAGCCCCCCGGGACAGGGCGCGGAAAAACTGTTTTTT.

The chain joins TRBV10-1 to TRBJ1-5, with unresolved D. The V and J ends lost 3 bases and 6 bases respectively, with 12 bases between them. The germline V gene encodes CDR1 WNHNN and CDR2 SYGVQD (reference sequence). The CDR3 has 14 amino acids. CDR3 DNA: TGCGCCAGCAGTGATAGGCACAGTAGTCAGCCCCAGCATTTT. Protein: CASSDRHSSQPQHF.

This clone was picked up one time. The chain combines TRBV10-2 with TRBJ2-1, with TRBD2 matching 11 bases. V trimming: 10 bases; J trimming: 4 bases; junction bases outside the gene matches: 6. This CDR3 has 14 residues. The germline V gene has CDR1 WSHSY and CDR2 SAAADI. The CDR3 sequence: CATRTSGGYNEQFF. CDR3 DNA sequence: TGCGCCACCAGAACTAGCGGGGGATACAATGAGCAGTTCTTC.

This chain uses TRBV2 with TRBJ1-1; D uncertain. Germline loops: CDR1 SNHLY, CDR2 FYNNEI. The CDR3 consists of 14 residues. The V end was cut by 4 bases, the J end by 1 base, with 10 bases between. The CDR3 loop reads CASSAYRQNTEAFF. In nucleotides, the CDR3 is TGTGCCAGCAGTGCTTATCGACAGAACACTGAAGCTTTCTTT.

This chain links TRBV9 with TRBJ2-7, with D possibly TRBD1 on 7 matching bases. The V end lost 4 bases, the J end lost 2 bases, and 16 bases lay between the germline ends. CDR1 SGDLS and CDR2 YYNGEE come from the germline V gene. CDR3 length: 15 residues. Here the CDR3 reads CASSPLPGGTYEQYF. CDR3 bases: TGTGCCAGCAGCCCATTGCCAGGGGGGACCTACGAGCAGTACTTC.

This chain joins TRBV10-3 and TRBJ2-1; the match to TRBD2 covers 7 bases. The ends lost 7 bases at V and 9 bases at J; junction bases unmatched: 15. CDR1 ENHRY and CDR2 SYGVKD come from the germline V gene. This CDR3 spans 15 amino acids. This chain's CDR3 is CAIKASGNHGGEQFF. The CDR3 DNA sequence: TGTGCCATCAAAGCCAGCGGGAACCATGGAGGTGAGCAGTTCTTC.

The CDR3 nucleotides are TGTGCCAGCAGCAAATACAGCGGAGTGAACACCGGGGAGCTGTTTTTT. As protein: CASSKYSGVNTGELFF. The genes are TRBV9 and TRBJ2-2; a weak D match, TRBD2 (5 bases). Germline V CDR1 and CDR2: SGDLS, YYNGEE. V dropped 4 bases and J dropped 1 base, with 14 bases sitting between them. The CDR3 consists of 16 residues.

The gene calls are TRBV6-1 and TRBJ1-4; D remains ambiguous. V lost 7 bases to trimming and J lost 6 bases, with 18 bases between them. Per germline, CDR1 MNHNS and CDR2 SASEGT. The CDR3 consists of 15 residues. The CDR3: CASTRWSGGYEKLFF. The CDR3 DNA follows: TGTGCCAGCACCCGCTGGTCGGGAGGGTATGAAAAACTGTTTTTT.

This clone has a single count. The rearrangement links TRBV14 to TRBJ2-7; TRBD1 matches 7 bases. The CDR3 loop spans 14 amino acids. V lost 1 base to trimming and J lost 5 bases; unmatched junction nucleotides: 5. The germline V gene encodes CDR1 SGHDN and CDR2 FVKESK. Written as DNA, the CDR3 is TGTGCCAGCAGCCAAGTTAACAGGGGCAACGAGCAGTACTTC. This translates into CASSQVNRGNEQYF.

This clone was seen once. V and J are TRBV5-1 and TRBJ2-7; 7 bases align to TRBD1. CDR1 and CDR2 from the germline V gene are SGHRS and YFSETQ. V lost 0 bases to trimming and J lost 0 bases; unmatched junction nucleotides: 6. The CDR3 extends over 16 amino acids. CDR3 bases: TGCGCCAGCAGCTTGGGTGACAGGGCAATCTCCTACGAGCAGTACTTC. Its protein is CASSLGDRAISYEQYF.

This sequence joins TRBV6-6 and TRBJ2-3; 11 bases map to TRBD2. Germline V gene sequence: CDR1 MNHNY, CDR2 SVGAGI (reference sequence). The V gene end was trimmed by 0 bases and the J gene end by 5 bases; junction bases not matched to a gene: 4. This CDR3 spans 16 amino acids. CDR3 bases: TGTGCCAGCAGTTACTCGGGGACTAGCGGAGGAGATACGCAGTATTTT. It codes for CASSYSGTSGGDTQYF.

V gene TRBV5-5 combines with J gene TRBJ2-3; 11 bases map to TRBD2. The CDR3 loop spans 14 amino acids. From germline, CDR1 is SGHKS and CDR2 YYEKEE (reference sequence). The junction had 6 bases not matched to a gene; V was cut back by 6 bases and J by 6 bases. CDR3 region: CASTLLAGADTQYF. CDR3 sequence (DNA): TGTGCCAGCACCTTACTAGCGGGGGCGGATACGCAGTATTTT.

The chain links TRBV10-1 to TRBJ2-4; tentative D call: TRBD2 (6 bases). The CDR3 is 14 residues long. V gave up 3 bases and J gave up 6 bases, with 12 bases separating them. Germline CDR1 reads WNHNN; CDR2 reads SYGVQD (reference sequence). Written as DNA, the CDR3 is TGCGCCAGCAGTGACGGGGGAAGCAGAAACATTCAGTACTTC. This sequence encodes CASSDGGSRNIQYF.

This clone came up a few times. V is TRBV2 and J is TRBJ1-1; D unclear. This CDR3 is 12 amino acids long. Germline values: CDR1 SNHLY, CDR2 FYNNEI. Trimming stripped 11 bases from V and 5 bases from J, with 15 bases between. CDR3 protein: CADSGGGTEAFF. In DNA, the CDR3 is TGTGCCGACTCGGGAGGTGGTACTGAAGCTTTCTTT.

The chain links TRBV11-2 to TRBJ1-4; no clear D gene. Germline lookup yields CDR1 SGHAT and CDR2 FQNNGV. The V gene lost 2 bases and the J gene lost 4 bases, with 8 bases spanning the gap. CDR3 length: 14 residues. DNA for the CDR3: TGTGCCAGCAGCTTACCCGGAGGTAATGAAAAACTGTTTTTT. It codes for CASSLPGGNEKLFF.

This chain links TRBV5-1 with TRBJ2-1, with TRBD1 as a possible D gene (6 bases). Germline CDR1 and CDR2: SGHRS and YFSETQ. V lost 0 bases, J lost 9 bases, and 10 bases lay in between. The CDR3 is 13 amino acids. For the CDR3, the DNA is TGCGCCAGCAGCTTGGCCCAGGGGCCTGAGCAGTTCTTC. Translation: CASSLAQGPEQFF. Combining the CDR3 with reference TRBV5-1 and TRBJ2-1 gives the whole variable domain KAGVTQTPRYLIKTRGQQVTLSCSPISGHRSVSWYQQTPGQGLQFLFEYFSETQRNKGNFPGRFSGRQFSNSRSEMNVSTLELGDSALYLCASSLAQGPEQFFGPGTRLTVL.

This clone was recorded once. The J gene is TRBJ2-3, the V gene TRBV2; 12 nucleotides line up with TRBD2. Germline CDR1 is SNHLY and CDR2 is FYNNEI. CDR3 length equals 17 residues. J gave up 2 bases and V 4 bases, and 7 bases lay outside the gene matches. The CDR3 nucleotides read TGTGCCAGCAGTGCTCTAGCGGGAGGGGGGAACACAGATACGCAGTATTTT. Translated: CASSALAGGGNTDTQYF.